These 4 T cell receptor beta chains originate from one sample sequenced in a study of blood T cells in healthy people across ages. Together with a sample-barcoded 5' primer, a J-beta primer mix was included in a second PCR lasting 7 to 11 cycles. MiXCR was run by TCRdb on the 5' RACE reads, yielding one entry per CDR3 protein. The sample has roughly 800,000 distinct CDR3 sequences; 50% to 65% are singletons. Sequencing input: blood. The receptors here all came from a man at least 80 years old in good health.

J is TRBJ2-4 and V is TRBV20-1; D possibly corresponds to TRBD1 (5 bases). V shed 0 bases and J shed 3 bases, with 15 bases lying between them. In germline, CDR1 is DFQATT, CDR2 SNEGSKA (reference sequence). The CDR3 consists of 16 residues. CDR3 residues: CSARDEPRGGKNIQYF. The CDR3 nucleotides read TGCAGTGCTAGAGACGAACCAAGGGGTGGCAAAAACATTCAGTACTTC.

This chain links TRBV12-3 or TRBV12-4 with TRBJ1-6; unclear D gene. Trimming shortened V by 3 bases and J by 9 bases, and 12 bases separated the two germline ends. This CDR3 comprises 14 residues. The CDR3 nucleotides read TGTGCCAGCAGTTTGGGTCCGGGAAGTTCACCCCTCCACTTT. As protein: CASSLGPGSSPLHF.

J is TRBJ2-3 and V is TRBV7-9, with 9 bases fitting TRBD2. V lost 5 bases to trimming and J lost 14 bases; unmatched junction nucleotides: 20. Per the germline V gene, CDR1 is SEHNR and CDR2 is FQNEAQ (reference sequence). There are 16 residues in the CDR3. The CDR3 sequence is CASSPLAGAQHRYAYF. The CDR3 coding sequence is TGTGCCAGCAGCCCATTAGCGGGAGCCCAGCACAGATACGCGTATTTT.

This chain joins TRBV7-9 and TRBJ2-1; TRBD2 agrees at 7 bases. The CDR3 spans 15 residues. V lost 4 bases and J lost 0; bases outside the gene matches: 3. CDR1 is SEHNR, CDR2 FQNEAQ, per germline (reference sequence). CDR3 nucleotide sequence: TGTGCCAGCAGCTCTAGCGGACACTCCTACAATGAGCAGTTCTTC. Translating gives CASSSSGHSYNEQFF.